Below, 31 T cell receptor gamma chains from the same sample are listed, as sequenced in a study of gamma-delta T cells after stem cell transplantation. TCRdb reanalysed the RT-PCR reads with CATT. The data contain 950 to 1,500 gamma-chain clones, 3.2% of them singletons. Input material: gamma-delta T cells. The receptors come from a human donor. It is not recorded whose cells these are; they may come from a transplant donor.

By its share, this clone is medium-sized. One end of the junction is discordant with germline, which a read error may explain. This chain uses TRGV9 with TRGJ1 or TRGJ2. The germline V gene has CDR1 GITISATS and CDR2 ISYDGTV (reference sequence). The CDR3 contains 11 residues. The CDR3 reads CALWEARRGVF. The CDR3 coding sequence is TGTGCCTTGTGGGAGGCCAGGAGAGGGGTCTTT.

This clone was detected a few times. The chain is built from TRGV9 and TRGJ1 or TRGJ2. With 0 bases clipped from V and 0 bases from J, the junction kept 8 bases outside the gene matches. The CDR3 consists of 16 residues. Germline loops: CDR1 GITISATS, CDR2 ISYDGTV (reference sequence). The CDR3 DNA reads TGTGCCTTGTGGGAGGTGCAGGAGGGGAATTATTATAAGAAACTCTTT. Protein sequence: CALWEVQEGNYYKKLF.

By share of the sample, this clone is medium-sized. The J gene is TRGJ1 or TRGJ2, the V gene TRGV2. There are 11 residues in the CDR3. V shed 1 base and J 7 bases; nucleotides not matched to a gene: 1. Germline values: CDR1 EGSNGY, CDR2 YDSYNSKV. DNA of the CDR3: TGTGCCACCTGGGACGGATATAAGAAACTCTTT. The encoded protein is CATWDGYKKLF.

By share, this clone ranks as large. The DNA for the CDR3 is TGTGCCTTGTGGGAGGCCGCACTTTTCGAGTTGGGCAAAAAAATCAAGGTATTT. This encodes CALWEAALFELGKKIKVF. V gene TRGV9 combines with J gene TRGJP. The germline V gene has CDR1 GITISATS and CDR2 ISYDGTV (reference sequence). The ends lost 2 bases at V and 7 bases at J; junction bases unmatched: 11. The CDR3 totals 18 residues.

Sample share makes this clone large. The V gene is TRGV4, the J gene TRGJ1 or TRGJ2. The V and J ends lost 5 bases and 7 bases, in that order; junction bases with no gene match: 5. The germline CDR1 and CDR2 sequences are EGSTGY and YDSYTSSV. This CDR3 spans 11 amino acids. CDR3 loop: CATWVGYKKLF. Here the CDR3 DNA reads TGTGCCACCTGGGTCGGCTATAAGAAACTCTTT.

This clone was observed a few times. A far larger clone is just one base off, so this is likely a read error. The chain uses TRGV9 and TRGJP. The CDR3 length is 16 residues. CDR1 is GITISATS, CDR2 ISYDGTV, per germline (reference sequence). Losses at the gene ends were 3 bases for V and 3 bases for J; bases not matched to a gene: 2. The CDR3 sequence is CALWEKQELGKKIKVF. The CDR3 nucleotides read TGTGCCTTGTGGGAGAAGCAAGAGTTGGGCAAAAAAATCAAGGTATTT.

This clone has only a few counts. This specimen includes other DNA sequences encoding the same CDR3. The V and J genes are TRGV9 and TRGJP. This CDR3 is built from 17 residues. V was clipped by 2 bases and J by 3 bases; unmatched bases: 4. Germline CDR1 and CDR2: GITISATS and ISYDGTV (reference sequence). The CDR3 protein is CALWEAMQELGKKIKVF. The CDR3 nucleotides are TGTGCCTTGTGGGAGGCCATGCAAGAGTTGGGCAAAAAAATCAAGGTATTT.

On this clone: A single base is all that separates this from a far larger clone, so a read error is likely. CDR3 protein: CALWEPQRYKKLF. CDR3 bases: TGTGCCTTGTGGGAGCCTCAGAGGTATAAGAAACTCTTT. The rearrangement uses TRGV9 and TRGJ1 or TRGJ2. Germline CDR1 GITISATS, CDR2 ISYDGTV (reference sequence). This CDR3 spans 13 amino acids. Trimming took 3 bases from V and 7 from J; bases not matched to a gene: 9.

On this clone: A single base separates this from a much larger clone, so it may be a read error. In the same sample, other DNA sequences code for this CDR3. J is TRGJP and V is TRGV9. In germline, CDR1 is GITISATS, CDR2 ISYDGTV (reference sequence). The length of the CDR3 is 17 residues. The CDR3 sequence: CALWEVHGELGKKIKVF. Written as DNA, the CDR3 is TGTGCCTTGTGGGAGGTGCATGGGGAGTTAGGCAAAAAAATCAAGGTATTT.

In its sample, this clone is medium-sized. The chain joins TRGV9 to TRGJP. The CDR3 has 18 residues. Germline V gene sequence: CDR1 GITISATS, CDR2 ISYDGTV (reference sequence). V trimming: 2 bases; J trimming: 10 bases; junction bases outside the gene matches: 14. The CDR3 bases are TGTGCCTTGTGGGAGGACCCCCCAGGAGGATTGGGCAAAAAAATCAAGGTATTT. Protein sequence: CALWEDPPGGLGKKIKVF.

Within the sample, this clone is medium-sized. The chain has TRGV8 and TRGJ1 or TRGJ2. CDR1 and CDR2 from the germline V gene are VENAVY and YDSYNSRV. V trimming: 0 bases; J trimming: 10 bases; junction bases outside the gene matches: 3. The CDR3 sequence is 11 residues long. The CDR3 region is CATWDRGKKLF. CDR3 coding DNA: TGTGCCACCTGGGATAGGGGGAAGAAACTCTTT.

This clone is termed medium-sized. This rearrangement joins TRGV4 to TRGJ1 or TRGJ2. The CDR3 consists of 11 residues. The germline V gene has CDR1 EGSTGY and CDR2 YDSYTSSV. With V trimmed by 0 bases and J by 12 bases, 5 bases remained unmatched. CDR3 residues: CATWDGQGKLF. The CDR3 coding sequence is TGTGCCACCTGGGATGGGCAGGGGAAACTCTTT.

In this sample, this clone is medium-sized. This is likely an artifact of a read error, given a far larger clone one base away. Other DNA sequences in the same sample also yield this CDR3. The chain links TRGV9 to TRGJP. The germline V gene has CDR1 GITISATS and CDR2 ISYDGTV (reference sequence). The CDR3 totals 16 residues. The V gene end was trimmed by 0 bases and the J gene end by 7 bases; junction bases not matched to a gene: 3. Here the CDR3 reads CALWEVHELGKKIKVF. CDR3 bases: TGTGCCTTGTGGGAGGTGCATGAGTTGGGCAAAAAAATCAAGGTATTT.

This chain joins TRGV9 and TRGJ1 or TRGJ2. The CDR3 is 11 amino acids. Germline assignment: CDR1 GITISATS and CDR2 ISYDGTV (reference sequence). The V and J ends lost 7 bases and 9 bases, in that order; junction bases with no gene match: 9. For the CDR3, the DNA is TGTGCCTTGTGTGAGCTTACTAAGAAACTCTTT. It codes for CALCELTKKLF.

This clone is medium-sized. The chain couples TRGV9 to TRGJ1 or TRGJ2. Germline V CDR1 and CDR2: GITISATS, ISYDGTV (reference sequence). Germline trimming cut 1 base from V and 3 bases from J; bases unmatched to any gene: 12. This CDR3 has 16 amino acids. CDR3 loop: CALWEVRAPSYYKKLF. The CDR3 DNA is TGTGCCTTGTGGGAGGTCCGTGCCCCATCTTATTATAAGAAACTCTTT.

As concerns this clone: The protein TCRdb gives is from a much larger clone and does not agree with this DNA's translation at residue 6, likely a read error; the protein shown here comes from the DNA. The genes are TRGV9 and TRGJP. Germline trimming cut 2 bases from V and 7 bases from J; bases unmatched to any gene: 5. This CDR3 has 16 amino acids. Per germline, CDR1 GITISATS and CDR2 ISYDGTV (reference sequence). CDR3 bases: TGTGCCTTGTGGGAGGCCGGGGAGTTGGGCAAAAAAATCAAGGTATTT. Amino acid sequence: CALWEAGELGKKIKVF.

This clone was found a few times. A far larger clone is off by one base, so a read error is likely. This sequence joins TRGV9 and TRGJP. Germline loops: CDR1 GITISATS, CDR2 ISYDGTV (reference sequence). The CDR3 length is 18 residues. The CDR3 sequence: CASWETPLQELGKKIKVF. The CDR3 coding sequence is TGTGCCTCGTGGGAGACTCCTTTGCAAGAGTTGGGCAAAAAAATCAAGGTATTT.

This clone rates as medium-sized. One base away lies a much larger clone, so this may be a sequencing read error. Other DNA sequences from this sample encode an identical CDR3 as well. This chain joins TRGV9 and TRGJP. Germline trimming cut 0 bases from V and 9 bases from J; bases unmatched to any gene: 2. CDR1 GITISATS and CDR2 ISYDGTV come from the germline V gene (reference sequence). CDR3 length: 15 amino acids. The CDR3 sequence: CALWEVALGKKIKVF. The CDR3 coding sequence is TGTGCCTTGTGGGAGGTGGCGTTGGGCAAAAAAATCAAGGTATTT.

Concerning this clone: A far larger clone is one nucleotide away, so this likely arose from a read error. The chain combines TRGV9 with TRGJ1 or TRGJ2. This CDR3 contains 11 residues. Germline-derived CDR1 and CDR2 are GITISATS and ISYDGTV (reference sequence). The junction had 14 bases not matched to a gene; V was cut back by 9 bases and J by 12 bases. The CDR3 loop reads CALPVRSGKLF. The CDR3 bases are TGTGCCTTGCCCGTGCGGTCGGGGAAACTCTTT.

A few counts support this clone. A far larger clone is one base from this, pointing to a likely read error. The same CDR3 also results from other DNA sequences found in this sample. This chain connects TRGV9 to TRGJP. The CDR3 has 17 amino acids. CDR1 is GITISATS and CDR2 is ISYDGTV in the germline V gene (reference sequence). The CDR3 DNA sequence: TGTGCCTTGTGGGAGGCACTAGAAGAGTTGGGAAAAAAAATCAAGGTATTT. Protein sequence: CALWEALEELGKKIKVF.

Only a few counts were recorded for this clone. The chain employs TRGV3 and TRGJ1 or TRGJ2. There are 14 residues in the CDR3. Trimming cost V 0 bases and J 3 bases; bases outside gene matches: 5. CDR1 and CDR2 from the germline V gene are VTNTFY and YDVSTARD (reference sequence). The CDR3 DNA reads TGTGCCACCTGGGACAGGCTGGGTTATTATAAGAAACTCTTT. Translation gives CATWDRLGYYKKLF.

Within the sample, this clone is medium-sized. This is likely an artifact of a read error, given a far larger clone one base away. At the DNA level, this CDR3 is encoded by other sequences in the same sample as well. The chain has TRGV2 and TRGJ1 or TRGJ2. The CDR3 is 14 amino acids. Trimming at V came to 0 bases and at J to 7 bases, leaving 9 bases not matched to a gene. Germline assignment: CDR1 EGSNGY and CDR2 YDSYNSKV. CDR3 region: CATWDGPMYYKKLF. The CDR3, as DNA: TGTGCCACCTGGGACGGGCCGATGTACTATAAGAAACTCTTT.

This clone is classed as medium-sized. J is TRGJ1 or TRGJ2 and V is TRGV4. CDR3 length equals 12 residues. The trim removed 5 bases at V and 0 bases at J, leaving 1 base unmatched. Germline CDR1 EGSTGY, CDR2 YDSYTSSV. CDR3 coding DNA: TGTGCCACCTGGGCGAATTATTATAAGAAACTCTTT. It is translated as CATWANYYKKLF.

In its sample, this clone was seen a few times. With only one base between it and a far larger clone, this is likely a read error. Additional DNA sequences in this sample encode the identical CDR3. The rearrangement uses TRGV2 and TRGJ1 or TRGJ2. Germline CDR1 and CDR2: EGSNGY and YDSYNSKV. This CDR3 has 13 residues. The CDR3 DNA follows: TGTGCCACCTGGGACGGCCTTGATTATAAGAAGCTCTTT. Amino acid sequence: CATWDGLDYKKLF.

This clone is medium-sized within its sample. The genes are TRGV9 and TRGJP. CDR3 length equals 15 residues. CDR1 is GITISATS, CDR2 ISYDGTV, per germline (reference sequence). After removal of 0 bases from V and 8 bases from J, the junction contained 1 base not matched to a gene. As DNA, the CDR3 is TGTGCCTTGTGGGAGGTGAAGTTGGGCAAAAAAATCAAGGTATTT. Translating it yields CALWEVKLGKKIKVF.

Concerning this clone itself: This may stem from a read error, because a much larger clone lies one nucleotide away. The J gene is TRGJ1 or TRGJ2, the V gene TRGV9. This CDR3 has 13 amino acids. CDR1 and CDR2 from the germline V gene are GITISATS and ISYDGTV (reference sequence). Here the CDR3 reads CALWEGDNYKKLF. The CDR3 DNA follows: TGTGCCTTGTGGGAGGGCGACAATTACAAGAAACTCTTT.

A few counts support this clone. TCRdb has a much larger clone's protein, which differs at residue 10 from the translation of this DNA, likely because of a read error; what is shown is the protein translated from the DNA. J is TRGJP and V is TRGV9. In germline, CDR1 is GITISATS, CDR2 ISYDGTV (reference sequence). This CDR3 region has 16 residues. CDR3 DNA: TGTGCCTTGTGGGAGTTGGAAGAGTTGGACAAAAAAATCAAGGTATTT. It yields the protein CALWELEELDKKIKVF.

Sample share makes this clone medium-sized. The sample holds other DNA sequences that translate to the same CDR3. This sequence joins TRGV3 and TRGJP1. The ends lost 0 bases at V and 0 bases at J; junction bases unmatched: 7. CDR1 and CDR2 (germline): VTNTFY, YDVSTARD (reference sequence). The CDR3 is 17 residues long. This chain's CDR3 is CATWDRVNHTTGWFKIF. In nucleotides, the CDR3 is TGTGCCACCTGGGACAGGGTCAACCATACCACTGGTTGGTTCAAGATATTT.

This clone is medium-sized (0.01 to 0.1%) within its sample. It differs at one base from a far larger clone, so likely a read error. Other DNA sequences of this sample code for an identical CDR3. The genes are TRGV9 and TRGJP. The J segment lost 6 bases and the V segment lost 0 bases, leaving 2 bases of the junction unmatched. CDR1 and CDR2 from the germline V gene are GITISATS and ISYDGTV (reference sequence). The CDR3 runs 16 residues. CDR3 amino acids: CALWEVLELGKKIKVF. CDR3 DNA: TGTGCCTTGTGGGAGGTGCTAGAGTTGGGCAAAAAAATCAAGGTATTT.

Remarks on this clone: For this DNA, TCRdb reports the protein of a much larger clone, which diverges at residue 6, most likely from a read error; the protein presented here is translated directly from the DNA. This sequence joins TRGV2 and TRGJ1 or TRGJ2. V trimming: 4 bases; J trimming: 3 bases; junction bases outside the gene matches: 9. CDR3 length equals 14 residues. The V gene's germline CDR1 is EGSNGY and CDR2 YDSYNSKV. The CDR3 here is CATWERGLYYKKLF. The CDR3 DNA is TGTGCCACCTGGGAGAGGGGGCTTTATTATAAGAAACTCTTT.

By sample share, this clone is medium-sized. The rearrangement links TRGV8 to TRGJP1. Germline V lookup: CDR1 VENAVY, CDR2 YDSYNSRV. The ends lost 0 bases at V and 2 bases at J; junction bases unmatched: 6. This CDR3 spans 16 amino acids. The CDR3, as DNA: TGTGCCACCTGGGATAGGCGGCGGACCACTGGTTGGTTCAAGATATTT. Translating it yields CATWDRRRTTGWFKIF.